The 14 T cell receptor beta chains below come from one sample, sequenced in a study of cytomegalovirus exposure and HLA in healthy donors. Vbeta (60) and Jbeta (13) primers were used in the PCR. Libraries were prepared by immunoSEQ multiplex PCR; TCRdb keeps only in-frame clonotypes and omits some of them. The data hold some 97,000 clones, with around 83% observed a single time. Specimen: PBMCs. The receptors shown here come from a woman between 18 and 30 years old in good health and CMV-seronegative.

The chain is built from TRBV18 and TRBJ2-7; 9 bases fit TRBD2. Trimming cost V 6 bases and J 2 bases; bases outside gene matches: 5. The CDR3 has 14 amino acids. Germline values: CDR1 KGHSH, CDR2 LQKENI. CDR3 DNA: TGTGCCAGCTCCTTGGCGGGAGGGCCCTACGAGCAGTACTTC. Translated: CASSLAGGPYEQYF.

This chain connects TRBV27 to TRBJ1-2; TRBD1 is a possible D gene (5 bases). The germline V gene encodes CDR1 MNHEY and CDR2 SMNVEV (reference sequence). Trimming removed 5 bases at V and 3 bases at J, with 13 bases between. The CDR3 is 14 residues long. For the CDR3, the DNA is TGTGCCAGCAGTACGCGGACGGGGGACTATGGCTACACCTTC. Translated: CASSTRTGDYGYTF.

As DNA, the CDR3 is TGTGCCAGCACCCCAGGGACAGTCACAGATACGCAGTATTTT. Translation gives CASTPGTVTDTQYF. The rearrangement joins TRBV28 to TRBJ2-3; 7 bases line up with TRBD1. Germline CDR1 and CDR2: MDHEN and SYDVKM. The V gene end was trimmed by 7 bases and the J gene end by 2 bases; junction bases not matched to a gene: 6. This CDR3 has 14 amino acids.

The chain is built from TRBV7-9 and TRBJ1-5, with 9 bases lining up with TRBD1. The CDR3 extends over 18 amino acids. Germline V CDR1 and CDR2: SEHNR, FQNEAQ (reference sequence). Trimming took 1 base from V and 1 from J; bases not matched to a gene: 8. The CDR3 loop reads CASSLVGTGKLSNQPQHF. The CDR3 DNA reads as TGTGCCAGCAGCTTAGTCGGGACAGGGAAATTGAGCAATCAGCCCCAGCATTTT.

The chain recombines TRBV5-4 with TRBJ2-1; TRBD2 matches at 8 bases. From germline, CDR1 is SGHNT and CDR2 YYREEE (reference sequence). Unmatched junction bases numbered 8, after V lost 2 bases and J lost 7 bases. This CDR3 is 15 amino acids long. The DNA of the CDR3 is TGTGCCAGCAGCTTACGTGAGACTAGCGCGAATGAGCAGTTCTTC. Its protein product is CASSLRETSANEQFF. Filled out from reference TRBV5-4 and TRBJ2-1, the complete variable domain reads ETGVTQSPTHLIKTRGQQVTLRCSSQSGHNTVSWYQQALGQGPQFIFQYYREEENGRGNFPPRFSGLQFPNYSSELNVNALELDDSALYLCASSLRETSANEQFFGPGTRLTVL.

CDR3 nucleotide sequence: TGTGCCAGCAGTTTGGTGGGGGGCTCCTACGAGCAGTACTTC. As protein: CASSLVGGSYEQYF. The chain uses TRBV28 and TRBJ2-7, with D possibly matching TRBD2 (6 bases). Per the germline V gene, CDR1 is MDHEN and CDR2 is SYDVKM. Trimming cost V 3 bases and J 0 bases, with 9 bases left between them. CDR3 length equals 14 residues. Supplemented by reference TRBV28 and TRBJ2-7, the full variable domain reads DVKVTQSSRYLVKRTGEKVFLECVQDMDHENMFWYRQDPGLGLRLIYFSYDVKMKEKGDIPEGYSVSREKKERFSLILESASTNQTSMYLCASSLVGGSYEQYFGPGTRLTVT.

J is TRBJ2-7 and V is TRBV19, with TRBD1 matching 10 bases. The CDR3 is 14 residues long. The germline V gene has CDR1 LNHDA and CDR2 SQIVND (reference sequence). With V trimmed by 10 bases and J by 0 bases, 6 bases remained unmatched. For the CDR3, the DNA is TGTGCCACTCGGACAGGGGGAGACTCCTACGAGCAGTACTTC. It is translated as CATRTGGDSYEQYF.

Comment on this clone: At one end the junction does not follow the germline gene, possibly because of a read error. The same CDR3 arises from other DNA sequences in this sample as well. The chain combines TRBV5-4 with TRBJ2-3; a weak D match, TRBD1 (6 bases). The germline V gene encodes CDR1 SGHNT and CDR2 YYREEE (reference sequence). The CDR3 consists of 13 residues. The CDR3 sequence: CASSFRGTDTQYF. Here the CDR3 DNA reads TGTGCCAGCAGCTTCAGGGGCACGGATACGCAGTATTTT.

The gene calls are TRBV7-8 and TRBJ1-2, with D perhaps matching TRBD1 (5 bases). Looked up from germline, CDR1 is SGHVS and CDR2 is FQNEAQ. This CDR3 comprises 13 residues. Trimming took off 0 bases at V and 5 bases at J, with 7 bases between the two ends. DNA for the CDR3: TGTGCCAGCAGCTTAGCAGGGGCTTATGGCTACACCTTC. Translating gives CASSLAGAYGYTF.

To note about this clone: Other DNA sequences in this sample translate to the same CDR3. J is TRBJ1-2 and V is TRBV27; D ambiguous. The CDR3 has 14 amino acids. Trimming cost V 7 bases and J 6 bases, with 18 bases left between them. CDR1 is MNHEY, CDR2 SMNVEV, per germline (reference sequence). CDR3 sequence (DNA): TGTGCCAGCACCTTGCTCCGAGGAGGTCATGGCTACACCTTC. Protein: CASTLLRGGHGYTF.

The CDR3 is CASSSAYSGGPGEQYF. DNA for the CDR3: TGTGCCAGCAGCTCCGCATATTCGGGAGGGCCGGGCGAGCAGTACTTC. The chain links TRBV7-8 to TRBJ2-5, with 8 nucleotides matching TRBD2. The end of the DNA is better explained by TRBJ2-7, so the J call may be wrong. Germline values: CDR1 SGHVS, CDR2 FQNEAQ. CDR3 size: 16 residues.

The gene calls are TRBV27 and TRBJ2-1; 9 bases agree with TRBD1. The CDR3 length is 14 residues. With V trimmed by 6 bases and J by 5 bases, 5 bases remained unmatched. Germline V gives CDR1 MNHEY, CDR2 SMNVEV (reference sequence). The CDR3, as DNA: TGTGCCAGCAGCCGGACAGGGGAAAACAATGAGCAGTTCTTC. Protein sequence: CASSRTGENNEQFF.

The J gene is TRBJ2-7, the V gene TRBV6-6; 11 bases are shared with TRBD2. J was trimmed by 4 bases and V by 8 bases; bases with no gene match: 13. CDR1 and CDR2 (germline): MNHNY, SVGAGI (reference sequence). The CDR3 extends over 16 amino acids. The CDR3 sequence: CASLGVVAGGPYEQYF. The CDR3 DNA follows: TGTGCCAGCCTGGGGGTAGTAGCGGGAGGGCCTTACGAGCAGTACTTC.

The genes are TRBV9 and TRBJ2-7; 14 bases match TRBD2. V lost 4 bases and J lost 8; bases outside the gene matches: 5. CDR1 is SGDLS and CDR2 is YYNGEE in the germline V gene. The CDR3 is 14 amino acids. The CDR3 loop is CASSTGLAGVQQYF. DNA for the CDR3: TGTGCCAGCAGCACGGGACTAGCGGGAGTCCAGCAGTACTTC.